This T cell receptor beta chain was identified in a study of shared clonotypes between healthy human individuals. Whole-study results and caveats: Of the naive CD4 clonotypes, about 5% were shared across four donors. The low donor count limited represented genetic and exposure-history diversity.

CD45RO-negative, CCR7-positively selected cells formed the naive CD8 fraction, excluding terminally differentiated effector memory CD45RA+ cells. Germline values: CDR1 SGDLS, CDR2 YYNGEE. V gave up 0 bases and J gave up 7 bases, with 12 bases separating them. The CDR3 is made up of 14 amino acids. Assay used: immunoSEQ multiplex PCR; TCRdb lists only in-frame clones, some missing. The table has 630,000 or so clones, roughly 98% seen once. Of note for this clone: Antigen: not known.

The clonotype originates from a man aged 25-40 years in good health. V is TRBV9 and J is TRBJ2-3; D is possibly TRBD2 (5 bases). Source material: naive CD8+ T cells sorted from blood. CDR3 DNA sequence: TGTGCCAGCAGCGTAGCTAGCTTGATGAATACGCAGTATTTT. It translates to CASSVASLMNTQYF.